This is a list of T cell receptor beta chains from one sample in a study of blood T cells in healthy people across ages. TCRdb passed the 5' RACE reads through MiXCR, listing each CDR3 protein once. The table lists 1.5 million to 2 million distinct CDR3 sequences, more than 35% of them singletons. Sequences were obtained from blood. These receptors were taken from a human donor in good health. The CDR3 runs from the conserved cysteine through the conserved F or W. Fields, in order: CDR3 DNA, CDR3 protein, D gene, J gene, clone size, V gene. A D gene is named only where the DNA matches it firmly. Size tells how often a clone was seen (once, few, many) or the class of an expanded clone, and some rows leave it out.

CDR3nt: TGTGCCAGCAGCTTAGACAGGTTTCAGTTGTACTTC
CDR3aa: CASSLDRFQLYF
d_gene: .
j_gene: TRBJ2-7
abundance: few
v_gene: TRBV11-2

CDR3nt: TGTGCCAGCATCCATGACGGGACAGTTAACACTGAAGCTTTCTTT
CDR3aa: CASIHDGTVNTEAFF
d_gene: TRBD1
j_gene: TRBJ1-1
abundance: .
v_gene: TRBV6-2/TRBV6-3

CDR3nt: TGTGCCAGCAGTCAAAACGGGGGTTCGTACGAGCAGTACTTC
CDR3aa: CASSQNGGSYEQYF
d_gene: .
j_gene: TRBJ2-7
abundance: many
v_gene: TRBV7-3

CDR3nt: TGTGCCAGCAGTTTACTAGCGAGGGATGAGCAGTTCTTC
CDR3aa: CASSLLARDEQFF
d_gene: .
j_gene: TRBJ2-1
abundance: .
v_gene: TRBV12-3/TRBV12-4

CDR3nt: TGTGCCAGCAGCCATGGGGGGTTTCAGCCCCAGCATTTT
CDR3aa: CASSHGGFQPQHF
d_gene: .
j_gene: TRBJ1-5
abundance: .
v_gene: TRBV3-1

CDR3nt: TGCAGTGCTAGAACCCGCCATGGCTACACCTTC
CDR3aa: CSARTRHGYTF
d_gene: .
j_gene: TRBJ1-2
abundance: few
v_gene: TRBV20-1

CDR3nt: TGCGCCAGCAGTCAGGTGGTCGGACAGCCTCTCTACGAGCAGTACTTC
CDR3aa: CASSQVVGQPLYEQYF
d_gene: .
j_gene: TRBJ2-7
abundance: .
v_gene: TRBV4-1

CDR3nt: TGCAGTGCTAGACCGACAGGGAGAAGCGGCTACACCTTC
CDR3aa: CSARPTGRSGYTF
d_gene: TRBD1
j_gene: TRBJ1-2
abundance: .
v_gene: TRBV20-1

CDR3nt: TGTGCCAGCAGCTTAGCGTGGACTAGCGGGCGAACCTACATCACAGATACGCAGTATTTT
CDR3aa: CASSLAWTSGRTYITDTQYF
d_gene: TRBD2
j_gene: TRBJ2-3
abundance: few
v_gene: TRBV7-9

CDR3nt: TGTGCCAGCACCCAAATCGGGACAGGAAAAGAGCAGTTCTTC
CDR3aa: CASTQIGTGKEQFF
d_gene: TRBD1
j_gene: TRBJ2-1
abundance: .
v_gene: TRBV27

CDR3nt: TGTGCCAGCAGCTTAGATTTAGCGGGGAATCTAGATACGCAGTATTTT
CDR3aa: CASSLDLAGNLDTQYF
d_gene: TRBD2
j_gene: TRBJ2-3
abundance: few
v_gene: TRBV7-8

CDR3nt: TGTGCCAGCAGATACCGACGGGGGGGCAGGAATGAGCAGTTCTTC
CDR3aa: CASRYRRGGRNEQFF
d_gene: TRBD2
j_gene: TRBJ2-1
abundance: .
v_gene: TRBV12-3/TRBV12-4

CDR3nt: TGTGCCAGCAGTTACTCGGTTCTAGAGGGGTACGAGCAGTACTTC
CDR3aa: CASSYSVLEGYEQYF
d_gene: .
j_gene: TRBJ2-7
abundance: .
v_gene: TRBV6-6

CDR3nt: TGTGCCATCGGTACGGAAACAGCTCCCTACAATGAGCAGTTCTTC
CDR3aa: CAIGTETAPYNEQFF
d_gene: .
j_gene: TRBJ2-1
abundance: .
v_gene: TRBV10-3

CDR3nt: TGTGCCAGTGAACCAGAGAGCTCCTACAATGAGCAGTTCTTC
CDR3aa: CASEPESSYNEQFF
d_gene: .
j_gene: TRBJ2-1
abundance: few
v_gene: TRBV6-6

CDR3nt: TGTGCCAGTGGGGGGGCCTCCTCCTACGAGCAGTACTTC
CDR3aa: CASGGASSYEQYF
d_gene: .
j_gene: TRBJ2-7
abundance: .
v_gene: TRBV19

CDR3nt: TGTGCCACCAGTGAACCGACAGGCGGTGAAGATACGCAGTATTTT
CDR3aa: CATSEPTGGEDTQYF
d_gene: .
j_gene: TRBJ2-3
abundance: .
v_gene: TRBV24-1

CDR3nt: TGTGCCAGCAGCCAAAATACAGGGGGGAGGGAAAAACTGTTTTTT
CDR3aa: CASSQNTGGREKLFF
d_gene: TRBD1
j_gene: TRBJ1-4
abundance: few
v_gene: TRBV7-2